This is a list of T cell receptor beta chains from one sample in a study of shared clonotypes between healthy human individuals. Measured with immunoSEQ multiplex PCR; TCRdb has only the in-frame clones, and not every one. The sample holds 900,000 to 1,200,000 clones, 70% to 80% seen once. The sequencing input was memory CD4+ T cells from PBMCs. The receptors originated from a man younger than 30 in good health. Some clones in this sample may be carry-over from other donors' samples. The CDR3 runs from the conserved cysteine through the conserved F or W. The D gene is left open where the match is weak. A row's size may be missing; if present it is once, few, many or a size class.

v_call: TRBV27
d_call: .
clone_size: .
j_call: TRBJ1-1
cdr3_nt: TGTGCCAGCGCCGGAAAAAATCTAGGGAACACTGAAGCTTTCTTT
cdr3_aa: CASAGKNLGNTEAFF

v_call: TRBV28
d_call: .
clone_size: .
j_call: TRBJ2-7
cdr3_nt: TGTGCCAGCAGTTTAAGGGACTACGAGCAGTACTTC
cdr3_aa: CASSLRDYEQYF

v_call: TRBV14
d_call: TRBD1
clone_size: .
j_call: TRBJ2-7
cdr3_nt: TGTGCCAGCAGCCAGGGGACAGGAAGCTCCTACGAGCAGTACTTC
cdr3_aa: CASSQGTGSSYEQYF

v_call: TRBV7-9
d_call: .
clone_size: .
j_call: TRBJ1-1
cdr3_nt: TGTGCCAGCACCAGACGGGAGGTGAACACTGAAGCTTTCTTT
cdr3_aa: CASTRREVNTEAFF

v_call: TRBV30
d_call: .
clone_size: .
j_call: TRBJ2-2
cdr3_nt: TGTGCCTGGGGGCAACTCACCGGGGAGCTGTTTTTT
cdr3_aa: CAWGQLTGELFF

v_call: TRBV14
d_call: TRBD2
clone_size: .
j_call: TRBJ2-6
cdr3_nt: TGTGCCAGCAGCCAGGGAACACTAGCGGGAGGGCCGGGGGCCAACGTCCTGACTTTC
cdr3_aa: CASSQGTLAGGPGANVLTF

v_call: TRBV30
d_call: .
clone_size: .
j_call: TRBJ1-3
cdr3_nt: TGTGCCTGGGGTACGGGGTTCTCTGGAAACACCATATATTTT
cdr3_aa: CAWGTGFSGNTIYF

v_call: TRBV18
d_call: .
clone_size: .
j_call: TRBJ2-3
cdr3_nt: TGTGCCAGCCCCCCGGCTTCCGGGAGAGGGGCAGATACGCAGTATTTT
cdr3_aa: CASPPASGRGADTQYF

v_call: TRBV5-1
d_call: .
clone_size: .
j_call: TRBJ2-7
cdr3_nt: TGCGCCAGCAGCTTGGGCGCCCGCTCCTACGAGCAGTACTTC
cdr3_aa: CASSLGARSYEQYF

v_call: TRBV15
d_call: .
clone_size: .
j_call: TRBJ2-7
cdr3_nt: TGTGCCACCAGCAGAGTCAAGACAGCGGTTGATCACGAGCAGTACTTC
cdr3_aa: CATSRVKTAVDHEQYF

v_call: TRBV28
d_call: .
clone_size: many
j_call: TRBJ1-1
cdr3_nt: TGTGCCAGCAGGTCCCGGGTGAACACTGAAGCTTTCTTT
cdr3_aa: CASRSRVNTEAFF

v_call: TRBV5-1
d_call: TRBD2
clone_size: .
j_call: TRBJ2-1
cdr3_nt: TGCGCCAGCAGCACCGGGACTAGCGGGAGAGGCCGCGATGAGCAGTTCTTC
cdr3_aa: CASSTGTSGRGRDEQFF

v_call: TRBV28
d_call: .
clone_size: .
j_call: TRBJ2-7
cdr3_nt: TGTGCCAGCGGCGTTGCCTACGAGCAGTACTTC
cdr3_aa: CASGVAYEQYF

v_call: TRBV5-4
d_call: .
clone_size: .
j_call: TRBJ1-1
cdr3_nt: TGTGCCAGCAGCTTGTCGGATGAGGGGTATGCTGAAGCTTTCTTT
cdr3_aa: CASSLSDEGYAEAFF

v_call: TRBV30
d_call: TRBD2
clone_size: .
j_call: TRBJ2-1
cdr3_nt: TGTGCCATTGGGGGACTAGCGGGATTTCGTGAGCAGTTCTTC
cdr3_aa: CAIGGLAGFREQFF

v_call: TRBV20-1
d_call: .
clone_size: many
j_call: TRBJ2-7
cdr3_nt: TGCAGTGCGGGAGACTACGAGCAGTACTTC
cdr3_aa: CSAGDYEQYF

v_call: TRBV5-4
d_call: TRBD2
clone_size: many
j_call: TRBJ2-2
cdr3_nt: TGTGCCAGCAGCTTTCTGACTAGCGGAAACACCGGGGAGCTGTTTTTT
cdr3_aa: CASSFLTSGNTGELFF

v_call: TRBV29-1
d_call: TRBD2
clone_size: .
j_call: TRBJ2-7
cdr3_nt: TGCAGCGTTGAAGATCGCAGCGGGAGACCCTACGAGCAGTACTTC
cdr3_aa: CSVEDRSGRPYEQYF

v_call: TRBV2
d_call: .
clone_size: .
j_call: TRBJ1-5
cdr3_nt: TGTGCCAGCAGTGACAGAGGTCGTCAGCCCCAGCATTTT
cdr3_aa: CASSDRGRQPQHF

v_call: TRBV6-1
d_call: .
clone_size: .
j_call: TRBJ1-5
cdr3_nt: TGTGCCAGCAGCCCAGGGCCCTATAGCAATCAGCCCCAGCATTTT
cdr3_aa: CASSPGPYSNQPQHF

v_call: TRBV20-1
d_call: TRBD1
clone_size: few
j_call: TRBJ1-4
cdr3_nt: TGCAGCGCGACAGGGAATGAAAAACTGTTTTTT
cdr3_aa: CSATGNEKLFF

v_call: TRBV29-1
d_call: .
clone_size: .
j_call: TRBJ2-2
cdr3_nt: TGCAGCGTGGCTACTGGCGGCAGGGACGCCCTAGGGACCGGGGAGCTGTTTTTT
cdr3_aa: CSVATGGRDALGTGELFF

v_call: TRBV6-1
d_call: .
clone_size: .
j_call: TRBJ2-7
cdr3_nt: TGTGCCAGCAGTGAAGTAGCGGTGGGGGTAATCTACGAGCAGTACTTC
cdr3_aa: CASSEVAVGVIYEQYF

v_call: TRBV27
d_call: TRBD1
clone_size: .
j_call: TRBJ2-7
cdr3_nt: TGTGCCAGCATCGTACACAGGGGCTACGAGCAGTACTTC
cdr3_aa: CASIVHRGYEQYF

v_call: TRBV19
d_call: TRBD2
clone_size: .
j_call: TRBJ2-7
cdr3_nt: TGTGCCAGTAGTATGACTAGCGGAAGATACGAGCAGTACTTC
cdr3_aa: CASSMTSGRYEQYF

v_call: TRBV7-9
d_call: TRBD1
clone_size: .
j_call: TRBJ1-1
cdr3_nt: TGTGCCAGCAGCTTATGGGGACAGGGGGGAATCACTGAAGCTTTCTTT
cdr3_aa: CASSLWGQGGITEAFF

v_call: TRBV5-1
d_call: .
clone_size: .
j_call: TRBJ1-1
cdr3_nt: TGCGCCAGCAGCTTGGCCGGAGGCCAAAGTCGGGAAGCTTTCTTT
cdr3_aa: CASSLAGGQSREAFF

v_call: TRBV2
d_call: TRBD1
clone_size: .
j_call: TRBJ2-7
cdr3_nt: TGTGCCAGCAGCCAGGGACAGGGGAACGAGCAGTACTTC
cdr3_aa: CASSQGQGNEQYF

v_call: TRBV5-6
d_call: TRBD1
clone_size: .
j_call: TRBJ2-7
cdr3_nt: TGTGCCAGCAGCTTGGCCGGGGACAGGGGAGGCCACGAGCAGTACTTC
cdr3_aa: CASSLAGDRGGHEQYF

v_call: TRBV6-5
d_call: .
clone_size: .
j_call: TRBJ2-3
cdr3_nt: TGTGCCAGCAGTTCCATAAGCGCGCGGGGCGAGTATTTT
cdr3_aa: CASSSISARGEYF